This T cell receptor beta chain is drawn from a study of CD4 T cells in relation to SARS-CoV-2 and coronaviruses. A note on this clone: As yet, its antigen is unknown.

The germline gives CDR1 SGHRS, CDR2 YFSETQ. V was clipped by 6 bases and J by 0 bases, with 10 bases between them. CDR3 length: 14 amino acids. Study-wide results and caveats: According to naive versus memory sequencing, detected responses are memory recall, not newly primed. Samples before the pandemic and after infection were not matched within any donor.

Deep TCR-beta sequencing used DNA from uncultured naive and memory CD4+ T cells. This table comes from immunoSEQ multiplex PCR, and its TCRdb copy is limited to in-frame clones, with some not included. This sample has tens of thousands of clones, with 92% found just once. This clonotype was sampled from an adult with COVID-19. The gene calls are TRBV5-1 and TRBJ2-1; possible D gene TRBD2, 6 bases. The sample comprised naive CD4+ T cells from PBMCs. Subset meaning: naive CD4+ T cells isolated by negative enrichment. The CDR3 here is CASTSASSYNEQFF. CDR3 bases: TGCGCCAGCACTAGCGCAAGCTCCTACAATGAGCAGTTCTTC.